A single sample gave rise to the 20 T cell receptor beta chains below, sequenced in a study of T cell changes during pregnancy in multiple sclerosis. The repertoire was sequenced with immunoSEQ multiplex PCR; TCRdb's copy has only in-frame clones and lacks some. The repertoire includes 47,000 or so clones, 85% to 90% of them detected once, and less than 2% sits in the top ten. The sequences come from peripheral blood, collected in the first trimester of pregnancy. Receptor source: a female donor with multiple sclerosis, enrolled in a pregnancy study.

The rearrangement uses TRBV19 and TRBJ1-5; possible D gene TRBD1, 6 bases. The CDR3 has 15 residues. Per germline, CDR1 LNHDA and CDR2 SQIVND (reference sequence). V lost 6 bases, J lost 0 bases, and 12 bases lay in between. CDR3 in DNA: TGTGCCAGTAGGGGGGCCGCCTTTAGCAATCAGCCCCAGCATTTT. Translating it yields CASRGAAFSNQPQHF.

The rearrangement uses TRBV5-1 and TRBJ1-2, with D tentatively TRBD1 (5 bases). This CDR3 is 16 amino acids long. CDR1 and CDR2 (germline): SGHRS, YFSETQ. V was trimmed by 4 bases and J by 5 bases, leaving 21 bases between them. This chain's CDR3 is CASSRGQGIGVYGYTF. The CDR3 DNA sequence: TGCGCCAGCAGCCGAGGCCAGGGAATAGGGGTGTATGGCTACACCTTC.

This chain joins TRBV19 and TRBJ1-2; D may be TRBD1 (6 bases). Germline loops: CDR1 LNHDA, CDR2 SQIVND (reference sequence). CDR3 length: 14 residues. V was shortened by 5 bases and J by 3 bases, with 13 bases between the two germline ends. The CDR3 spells CASSFGGRDYGYTF. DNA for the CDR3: TGTGCCAGTAGTTTTGGGGGCAGGGACTATGGCTACACCTTC.

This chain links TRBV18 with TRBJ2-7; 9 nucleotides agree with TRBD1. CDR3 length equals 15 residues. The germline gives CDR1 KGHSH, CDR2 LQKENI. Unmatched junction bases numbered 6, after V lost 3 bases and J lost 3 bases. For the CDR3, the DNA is TGTGCCAGCTCACCCCGGGACAGGGTCCGCTACGAGCAGTACTTC. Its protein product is CASSPRDRVRYEQYF.

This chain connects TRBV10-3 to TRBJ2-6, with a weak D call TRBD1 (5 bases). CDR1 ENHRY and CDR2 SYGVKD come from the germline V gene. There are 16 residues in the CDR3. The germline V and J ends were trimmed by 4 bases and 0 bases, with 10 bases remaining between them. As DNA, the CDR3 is TGTGCCATCAGTGCGCAGGGCTTCTCTGGGGCCAACGTCCTGACTTTC. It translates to CAISAQGFSGANVLTF.

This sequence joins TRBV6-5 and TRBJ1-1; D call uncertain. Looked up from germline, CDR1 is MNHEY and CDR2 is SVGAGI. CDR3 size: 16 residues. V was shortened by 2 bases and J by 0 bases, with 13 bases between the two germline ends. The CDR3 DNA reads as TGTGCCAGCAGTTACGTTTTGGGAGACCTGAACACTGAAGCTTTCTTT. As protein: CASSYVLGDLNTEAFF.

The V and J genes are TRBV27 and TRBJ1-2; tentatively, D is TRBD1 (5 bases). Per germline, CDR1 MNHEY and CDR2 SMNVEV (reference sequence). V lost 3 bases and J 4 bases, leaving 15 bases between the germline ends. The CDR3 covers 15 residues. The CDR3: CASSFQGKALYGYTF. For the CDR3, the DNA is TGTGCCAGCAGTTTTCAGGGAAAAGCCCTCTATGGCTACACCTTC.

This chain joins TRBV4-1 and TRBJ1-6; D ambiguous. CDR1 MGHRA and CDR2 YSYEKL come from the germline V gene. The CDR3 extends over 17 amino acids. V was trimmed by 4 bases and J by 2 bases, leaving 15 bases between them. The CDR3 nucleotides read TGCGCCAGCAGCCGCGCCCAGGCGATCGCCTATAATTCACCCCTCCACTTT. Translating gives CASSRAQAIAYNSPLHF.

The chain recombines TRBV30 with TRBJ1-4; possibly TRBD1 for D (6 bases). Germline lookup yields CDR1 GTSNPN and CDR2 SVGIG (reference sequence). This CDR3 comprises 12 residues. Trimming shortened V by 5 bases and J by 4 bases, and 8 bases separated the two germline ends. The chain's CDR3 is CAWGQYNEKLFF. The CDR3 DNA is TGTGCCTGGGGACAGTATAATGAAAAACTGTTTTTT.

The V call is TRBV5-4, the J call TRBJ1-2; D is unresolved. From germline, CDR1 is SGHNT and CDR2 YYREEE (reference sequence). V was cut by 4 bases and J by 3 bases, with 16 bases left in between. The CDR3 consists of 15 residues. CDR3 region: CASSDQWSRHYGYTF. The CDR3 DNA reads TGTGCCAGCAGCGATCAGTGGAGTAGACACTATGGCTACACCTTC.

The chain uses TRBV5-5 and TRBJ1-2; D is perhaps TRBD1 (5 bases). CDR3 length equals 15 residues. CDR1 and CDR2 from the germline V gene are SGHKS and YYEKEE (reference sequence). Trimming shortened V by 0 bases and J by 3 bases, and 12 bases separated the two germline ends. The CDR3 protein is CASSLELGPYYGYTF. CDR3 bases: TGTGCCAGCAGCTTGGAATTGGGGCCGTACTATGGCTACACCTTC.

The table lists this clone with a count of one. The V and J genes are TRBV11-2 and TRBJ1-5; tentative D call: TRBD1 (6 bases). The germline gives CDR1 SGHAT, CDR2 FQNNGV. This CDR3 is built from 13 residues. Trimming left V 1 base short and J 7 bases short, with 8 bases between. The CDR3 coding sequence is TGTGCCAGCAGCTTAGGACAGGAGCAGCCCCAGCATTTT. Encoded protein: CASSLGQEQPQHF.

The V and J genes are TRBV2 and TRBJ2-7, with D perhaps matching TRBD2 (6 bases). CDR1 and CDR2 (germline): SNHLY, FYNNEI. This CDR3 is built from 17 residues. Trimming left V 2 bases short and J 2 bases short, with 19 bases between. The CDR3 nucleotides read TGTGCCAGCAGTGAAAAATTGGGGGGTTCAATCCCCTACGAGCAGTACTTC. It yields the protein CASSEKLGGSIPYEQYF.

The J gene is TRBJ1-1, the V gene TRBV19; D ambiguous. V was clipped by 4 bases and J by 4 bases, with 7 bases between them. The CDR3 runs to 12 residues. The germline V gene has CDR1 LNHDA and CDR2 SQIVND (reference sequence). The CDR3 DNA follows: TGTGCCAGTAGTACCCGGGGCACTGAAGCTTTCTTT. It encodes CASSTRGTEAFF. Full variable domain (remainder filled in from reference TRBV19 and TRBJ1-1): DGGITQSPKYLFRKEGQNVTLSCEQNLNHDAMYWYRQDPGQGLRLIYYSQIVNDFQKGDIAEGYSVSREKKESFPLTVTSAQKNPTAFYLCASSTRGTEAFFGQGTRLTVV.

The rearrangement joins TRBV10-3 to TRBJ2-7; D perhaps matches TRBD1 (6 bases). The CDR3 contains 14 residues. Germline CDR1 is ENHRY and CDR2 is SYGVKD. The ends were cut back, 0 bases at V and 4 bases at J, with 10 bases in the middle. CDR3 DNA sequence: TGTGCCATCAGTGAGTCGAACAGGGATTACGAGCAGTACTTC. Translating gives CAISESNRDYEQYF.

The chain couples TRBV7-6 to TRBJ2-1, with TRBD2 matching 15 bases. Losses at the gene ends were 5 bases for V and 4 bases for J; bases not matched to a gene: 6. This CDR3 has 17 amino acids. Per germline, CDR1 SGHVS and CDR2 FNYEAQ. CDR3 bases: TGTGCCAGCAGCGCGGGACTAGCGGGGGGTGGGTACAATGAGCAGTTCTTC. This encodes CASSAGLAGGGYNEQFF. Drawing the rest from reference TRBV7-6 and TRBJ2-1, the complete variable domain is GAGVSQSPRYKVTKRGQDVALRCDPISGHVSLYWYRQALGQGPEFLTYFNYEAQQDKSGLPNDRFSAERPEGSISTLTIQRTEQRDSAMYRCASSAGLAGGGYNEQFFGPGTRLTVL.

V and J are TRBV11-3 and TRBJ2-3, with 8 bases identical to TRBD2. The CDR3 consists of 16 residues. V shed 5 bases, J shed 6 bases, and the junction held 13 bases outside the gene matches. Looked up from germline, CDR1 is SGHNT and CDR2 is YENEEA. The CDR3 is CASSPGPTSAADTQYF. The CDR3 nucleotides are TGTGCCAGCAGCCCCGGCCCGACTAGCGCCGCGGATACGCAGTATTTT. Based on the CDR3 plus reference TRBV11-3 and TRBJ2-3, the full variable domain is EAGVVQSPRYKIIEKKQPVAFWCNPISGHNTLYWYLQNLGQGPELLIRYENEEAVDDSQLPKDRFSAERLKGVDSTLKIQPAELGDSAVYLCASSPGPTSAADTQYFGPGTRLTVL.

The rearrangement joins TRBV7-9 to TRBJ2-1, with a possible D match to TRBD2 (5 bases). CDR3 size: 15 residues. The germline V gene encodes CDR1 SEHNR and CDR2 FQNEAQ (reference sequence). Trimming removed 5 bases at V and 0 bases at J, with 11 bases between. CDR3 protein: CASSKAEFSYNEQFF. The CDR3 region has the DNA TGTGCCAGCAGCAAAGCGGAATTCTCCTACAATGAGCAGTTCTTC.

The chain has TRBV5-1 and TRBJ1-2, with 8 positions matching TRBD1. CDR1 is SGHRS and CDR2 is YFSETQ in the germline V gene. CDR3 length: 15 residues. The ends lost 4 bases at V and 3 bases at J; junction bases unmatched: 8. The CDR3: CASSHTGGFDYGYTF. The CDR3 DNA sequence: TGCGCCAGCAGCCATACAGGGGGATTCGACTATGGCTACACCTTC.

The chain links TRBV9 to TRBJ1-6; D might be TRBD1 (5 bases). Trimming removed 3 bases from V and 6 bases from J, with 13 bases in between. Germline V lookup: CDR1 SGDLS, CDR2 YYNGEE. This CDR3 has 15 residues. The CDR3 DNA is TGTGCCAGCAGCGAAACACCCGACAGTAATTCACCCCTCCACTTT. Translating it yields CASSETPDSNSPLHF.